A single sample is the source of the 16 T cell receptor beta chains below, sequenced in a study of T cell clusters in autoimmune cytopenias. One tube held mixed TRB-A and TRB-B primer pools for touch-down PCR. For each CDR3 protein, TCRdb gives one entry from its re-call of the multiplex PCR reads, without DNA. The record lists 9,500 to 12,000 distinct CDR3 sequences, of which the ten most abundant hold about 32%. TRB amplification used approximately 270 ng of peripheral blood genomic DNA. These data were also reused for a study on T cell repertoires in aging, cancer and after chemotherapy.

Material: peripheral blood. The receptors were gathered from a human donor in good health.

The rearrangement uses TRBV5-6 and TRBJ2-1. The germline V gene encodes CDR1 SGHDT and CDR2 YYEEEE. The CDR3 consists of 16 residues. The CDR3 is CASSPNHRDSYNEQFF.

The chain recombines TRBV19 with TRBJ1-5; the TCRdb call, TRBD1, lacks DNA for checking. Germline values: CDR1 LNHDA, CDR2 SQIVND (reference sequence). This CDR3 has 19 residues. The CDR3 region is CASSPLLDRWILSNQPQHF.

V and J are TRBV27 and TRBJ1-4; absent DNA, TCRdb's TRBD1 call cannot be checked. The CDR3 covers 16 residues. Germline V gene sequence: CDR1 MNHEY, CDR2 SMNVEV (reference sequence). The CDR3 protein is CASSPRTGVRDEKLFF.

This clonotype ranks as medium-sized in terms of frequency. V is TRBV15 and J is TRBJ2-6; the TCRdb call, TRBD1, lacks DNA for checking. The length of the CDR3 is 16 residues. Germline V CDR1 and CDR2: LNHNV, YYDKDF (reference sequence). The CDR3 loop reads CATSGGLGSGANVLTF.

The rearrangement links TRBV29-1 to TRBJ2-7; TCRdb's D gene call, TRBD2, goes unchecked for lack of DNA. CDR3 length equals 15 residues. The germline CDR1 and CDR2 sequences are SQVTM and ANQGSEA. CDR3 amino acids: CSVERGGGSPREQYF.

This chain links TRBV5-1 with TRBJ2-1; the D call of TRBD2 rests on TCRdb alone, since no DNA is present to check it. Germline CDR1 reads SGHRS; CDR2 reads YFSETQ. This CDR3 comprises 16 residues. The CDR3: CASSVLAGDSYNEQFF.

The V and J genes are TRBV29-1 and TRBJ2-5; lacking DNA, the TRBD1 call made by TCRdb goes unchecked. CDR3 length: 12 residues. CDR1 and CDR2 from the germline V gene are SQVTM and ANQGSEA. Here the CDR3 reads CSVGGVGETQYF.

V is TRBV15 and J is TRBJ2-7; TCRdb gives TRBD1 as the D gene, but with no DNA this cannot be confirmed. The V gene's germline CDR1 is LNHNV and CDR2 YYDKDF (reference sequence). This CDR3 region has 16 residues. CDR3 in amino acids: CATSREGAKSSYEQYF.

The genes are TRBV27 and TRBJ2-3; lacking DNA, the TRBD2 call made by TCRdb goes unchecked. The CDR3 sequence is 17 residues long. Germline CDR1 reads MNHEY; CDR2 reads SMNVEV (reference sequence). The CDR3 here is CASSLQGLAGMADTQYF.

The chain has TRBV18 and TRBJ1-4. The germline V gene has CDR1 KGHSH and CDR2 LQKENI. CDR3 size: 12 residues. CDR3 protein: CASSQSREKLFF. The full variable domain, in which reference TRBV18 and TRBJ1-4 provide the parts outside the CDR3, is NAGVMQNPRHLVRRRGQEARLRCSPMKGHSHVYWYRQLPEEGLKFMVYLQKENIIDESGMPKERFSAEFPKEGPSILRIQQVVRGDSAAYFCASSQSREKLFFGSGTQLSVL.

The CDR3 is CASSIRDRTYEQYF. V gene TRBV19 combines with J gene TRBJ2-7; with no DNA, the TCRdb D assignment of TRBD1 cannot be verified. The CDR3 extends over 14 amino acids. The germline gives CDR1 LNHDA, CDR2 SQIVND (reference sequence).

CDR3 region: CATSSGPGEKLFF. The chain combines TRBV15 with TRBJ1-4. From germline, CDR1 is LNHNV and CDR2 YYDKDF (reference sequence). The length of the CDR3 is 13 residues.

The chain combines TRBV6-1 with TRBJ2-2. Germline values: CDR1 MNHNS, CDR2 SASEGT. The CDR3 runs 15 residues. This CDR3 is CASSEIGMKTGELFF.

This clonotype shows up as medium-sized by frequency. The rearrangement links TRBV29-1 to TRBJ2-7. Looked up from germline, CDR1 is SQVTM and CDR2 is ANQGSEA. CDR3 size: 14 residues. The CDR3 reads CSVEGRKGVDEQYF.

Its frequency marks this clonotype as medium-sized. The genes are TRBV29-1 and TRBJ2-5; checking the TCRdb D call of TRBD2 is not possible without DNA. Per germline, CDR1 SQVTM and CDR2 ANQGSEA. The CDR3 length is 15 residues. The CDR3 spells CSVGPGLLPGETQYF.

The chain joins TRBV30 to TRBJ2-5; there is no DNA to check the TCRdb D call of TRBD1. The germline CDR1 and CDR2 sequences are GTSNPN and SVGIG (reference sequence). The CDR3 loop spans 14 amino acids. The CDR3 region is CAWSQGTGAETQYF.